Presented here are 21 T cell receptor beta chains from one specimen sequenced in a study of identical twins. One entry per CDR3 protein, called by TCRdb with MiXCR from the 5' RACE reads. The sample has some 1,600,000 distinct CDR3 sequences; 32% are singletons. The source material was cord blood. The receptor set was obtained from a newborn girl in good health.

CDR3 protein: CASSQDRVAGAYYNEQFF. CDR3 nucleotides: TGCGCCAGCAGCCAAGATCGCGTAGCGGGGGCGTACTACAATGAGCAGTTCTTC. J is TRBJ2-1 and V is TRBV4-1; 9 bases are shared with TRBD2. V gave up 0 bases and J gave up 3 bases; unmatched junction bases: 9. CDR1 is MGHRA, CDR2 YSYEKL, per germline. The CDR3 length is 18 residues.

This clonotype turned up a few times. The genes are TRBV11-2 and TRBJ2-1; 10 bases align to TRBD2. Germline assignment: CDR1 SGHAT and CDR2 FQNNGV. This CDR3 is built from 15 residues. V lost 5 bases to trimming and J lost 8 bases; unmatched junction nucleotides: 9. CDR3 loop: CASSRPSGRWHEQFF. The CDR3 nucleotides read TGTGCCAGCAGCCGCCCTAGCGGGAGATGGCATGAGCAGTTCTTC.

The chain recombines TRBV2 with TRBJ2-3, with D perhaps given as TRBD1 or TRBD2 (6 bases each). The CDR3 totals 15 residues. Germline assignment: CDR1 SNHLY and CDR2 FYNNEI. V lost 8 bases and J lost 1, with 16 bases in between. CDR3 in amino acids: CASHIERGGTDTQYF. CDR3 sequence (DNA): TGTGCCAGCCATATTGAGAGGGGGGGCACAGATACGCAGTATTTT.

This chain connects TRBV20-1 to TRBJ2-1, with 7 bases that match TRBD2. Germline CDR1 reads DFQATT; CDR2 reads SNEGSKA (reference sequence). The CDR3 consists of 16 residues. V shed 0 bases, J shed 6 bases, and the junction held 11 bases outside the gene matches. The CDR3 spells CSARDRPGGPINEQFF. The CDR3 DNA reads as TGCAGTGCTAGAGATCGACCGGGGGGTCCGATCAATGAGCAGTTCTTC.

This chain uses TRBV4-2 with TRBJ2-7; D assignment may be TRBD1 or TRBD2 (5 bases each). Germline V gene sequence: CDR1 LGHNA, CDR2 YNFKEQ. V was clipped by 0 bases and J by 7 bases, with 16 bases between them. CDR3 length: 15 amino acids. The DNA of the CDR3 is TGTGCCAGCAGCCAAGATAGGGGACGAAGTGGGGAGCAGTACTTC. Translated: CASSQDRGRSGEQYF.

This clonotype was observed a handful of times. The CDR3 bases are TGCAGTGCTAGAGCCCTCTCTCGCGGGGGGAGCACAGATACGCAGTATTTT. The encoded protein is CSARALSRGGSTDTQYF. The J gene is TRBJ2-3, the V gene TRBV20-1; TRBD2 matches 8 bases. Germline-derived CDR1 and CDR2 are DFQATT and SNEGSKA (reference sequence). V was pared by 1 base and J by 0 bases, with 9 bases of the junction left unmatched. The CDR3 is 17 residues long.

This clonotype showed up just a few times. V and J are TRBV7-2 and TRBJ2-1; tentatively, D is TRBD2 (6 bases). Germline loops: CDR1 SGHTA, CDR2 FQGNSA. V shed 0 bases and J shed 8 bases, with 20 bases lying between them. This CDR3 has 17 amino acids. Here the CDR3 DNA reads TGTGCCAGCAGCTTAGCCTTAACGGGAGTTCTTCTGGATGAGCAGTTCTTC. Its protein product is CASSLALTGVLLDEQFF. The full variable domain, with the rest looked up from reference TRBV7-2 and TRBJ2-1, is GAGVSQSPSNKVTEKGKDVELRCDPISGHTALYWYRQSLGQGLEFLIYFQGNSAPDKSGLPSDRFSAERTGGSVSTLTIQRTQQEDSAVYLCASSLALTGVLLDEQFFGPGTRLTVL.

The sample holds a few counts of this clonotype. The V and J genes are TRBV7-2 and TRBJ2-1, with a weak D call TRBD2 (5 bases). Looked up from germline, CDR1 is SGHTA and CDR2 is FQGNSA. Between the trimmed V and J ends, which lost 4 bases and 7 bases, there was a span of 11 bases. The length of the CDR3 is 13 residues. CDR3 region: CASSSAGENEQFF. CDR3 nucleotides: TGTGCCAGCAGCTCCGCGGGCGAAAATGAGCAGTTCTTC.

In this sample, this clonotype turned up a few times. The CDR3 coding sequence is TGTGCCATCAGTGAGTCTACGGAAGGGCAGCCCCAGCATTTT. Its protein product is CAISESTEGQPQHF. V usage is TRBV10-3 and J usage is TRBJ1-5; D remains ambiguous. This CDR3 is 14 amino acids long. Germline lookup yields CDR1 ENHRY and CDR2 SYGVKD. V was cut by 0 bases and J by 7 bases, with 10 bases left in between.

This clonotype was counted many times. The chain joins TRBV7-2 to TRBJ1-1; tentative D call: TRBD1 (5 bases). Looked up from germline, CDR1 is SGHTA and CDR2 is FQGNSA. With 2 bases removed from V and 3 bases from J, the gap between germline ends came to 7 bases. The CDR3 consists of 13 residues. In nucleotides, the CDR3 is TGTGCCAGCAGCTTACAGGGACACACTGAAGCTTTCTTT. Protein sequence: CASSLQGHTEAFF.

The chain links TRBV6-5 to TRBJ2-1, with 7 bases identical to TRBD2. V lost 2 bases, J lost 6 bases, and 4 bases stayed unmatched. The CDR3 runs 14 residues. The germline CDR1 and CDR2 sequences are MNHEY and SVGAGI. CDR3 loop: CASSYSGLGNEQFF. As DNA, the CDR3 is TGTGCCAGCAGTTACAGCGGACTAGGCAATGAGCAGTTCTTC.

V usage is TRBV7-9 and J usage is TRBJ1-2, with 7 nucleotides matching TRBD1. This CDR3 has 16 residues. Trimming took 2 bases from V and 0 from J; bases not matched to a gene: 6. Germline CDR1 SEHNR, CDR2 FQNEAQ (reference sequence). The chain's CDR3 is CASSLSGGASNYGYTF. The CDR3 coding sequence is TGTGCCAGCAGCTTATCAGGGGGAGCCTCTAACTATGGCTACACCTTC.

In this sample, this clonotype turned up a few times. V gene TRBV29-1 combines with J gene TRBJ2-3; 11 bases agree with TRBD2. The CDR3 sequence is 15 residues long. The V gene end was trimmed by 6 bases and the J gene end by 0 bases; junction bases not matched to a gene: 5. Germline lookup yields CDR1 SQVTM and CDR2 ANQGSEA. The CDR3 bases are TGCAGCGTCCTCGGGACTAGCGGAAGCACAGATACGCAGTATTTT. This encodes CSVLGTSGSTDTQYF.

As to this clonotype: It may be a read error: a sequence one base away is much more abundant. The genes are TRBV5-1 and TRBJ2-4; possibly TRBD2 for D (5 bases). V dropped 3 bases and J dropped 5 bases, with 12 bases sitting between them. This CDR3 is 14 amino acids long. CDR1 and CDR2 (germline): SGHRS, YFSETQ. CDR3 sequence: CASSSVSGENIQYF. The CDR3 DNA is TGCGCCAGCAGCTCGGTTTCCGGGGAAAACATTCAGTACTTC.

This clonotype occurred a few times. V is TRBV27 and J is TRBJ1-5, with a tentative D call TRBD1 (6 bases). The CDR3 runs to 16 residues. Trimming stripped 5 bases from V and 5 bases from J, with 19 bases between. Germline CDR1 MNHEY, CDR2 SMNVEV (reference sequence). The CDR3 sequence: CASSALTGGYYQPQHF. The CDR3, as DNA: TGTGCCAGCAGTGCCCTGACAGGCGGATACTATCAGCCCCAGCATTTT.

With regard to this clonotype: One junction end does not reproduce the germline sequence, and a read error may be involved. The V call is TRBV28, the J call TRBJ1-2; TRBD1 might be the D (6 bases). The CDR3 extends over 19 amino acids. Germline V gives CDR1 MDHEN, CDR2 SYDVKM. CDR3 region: CASSWGDKGSLLANYGFTF. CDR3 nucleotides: TGTGCCAGCAGTTGGGGGGACAAGGGTTCCCTCTTAGCTAACTATGGCTTCACCTTC.

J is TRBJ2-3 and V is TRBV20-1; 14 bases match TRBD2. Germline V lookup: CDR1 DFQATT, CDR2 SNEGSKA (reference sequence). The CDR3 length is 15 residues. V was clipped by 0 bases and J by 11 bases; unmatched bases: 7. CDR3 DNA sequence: TGCAGTGCTAGAGATCCGGGACTAGCGGGAGTTTGGCAGTATTTT. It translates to CSARDPGLAGVWQYF.

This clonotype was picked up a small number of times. The CDR3 is CASSLSPRGTSSYNEQFF. The CDR3 DNA reads as TGTGCCAGCAGTTTATCCCCGCGGGGCACAAGCTCCTACAATGAGCAGTTCTTC. J is TRBJ2-1 and V is TRBV27, with TRBD2 as a possible D gene (6 bases). The CDR3 has 18 amino acids. Looked up from germline, CDR1 is MNHEY and CDR2 is SMNVEV (reference sequence). V dropped 0 bases and J dropped 0 bases, with 15 bases sitting between them.

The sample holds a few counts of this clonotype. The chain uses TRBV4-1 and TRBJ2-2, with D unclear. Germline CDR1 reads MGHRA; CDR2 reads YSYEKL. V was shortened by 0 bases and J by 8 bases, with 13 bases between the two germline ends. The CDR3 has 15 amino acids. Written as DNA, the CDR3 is TGCGCCAGCAGCCAAGAACGAGCGAGGAGAGGGGAGCTGTTTTTT. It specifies CASSQERARRGELFF.

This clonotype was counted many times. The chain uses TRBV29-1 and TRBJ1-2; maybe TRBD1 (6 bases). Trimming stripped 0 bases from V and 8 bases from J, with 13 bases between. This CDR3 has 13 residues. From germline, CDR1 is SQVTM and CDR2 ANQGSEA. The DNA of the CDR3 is TGCAGCGTTGAAGATCCGGCAGGGGAAGGCTACACCTTC. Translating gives CSVEDPAGEGYTF.

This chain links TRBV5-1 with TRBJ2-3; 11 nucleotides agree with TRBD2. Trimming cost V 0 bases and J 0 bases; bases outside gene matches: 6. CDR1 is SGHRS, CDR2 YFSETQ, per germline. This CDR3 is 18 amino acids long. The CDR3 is CASSLALAGGVSTDTQYF. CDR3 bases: TGCGCCAGCAGCTTGGCCTTAGCGGGAGGGGTCAGCACAGATACGCAGTATTTT.